A single sample gave rise to the 4 T cell receptor beta chains below, sequenced in a study of Ad26.COV2.S vaccination and SARS-CoV-2 variants. The treatment here: roughly 19 received Ad26.COV2.S at low or high dose, single or two shots; 5 received placebo; per-sample allocation not given. Vaccine and placebo recipients were sampled on day 63 after the first injection. Method: immunoSEQ multiplex PCR; TCRdb's copy keeps in-frame clones and lacks some. The sample holds a few hundred thousand clones, around 92% seen once. The specimen comprised peripheral blood, sampled in a trial of Ad26.COV2.S vaccine versus placebo. The receptors derive from a person between 18 and 65 years old who received the Ad26.COV2.S COVID-19 vaccine or a placebo.

The rearrangement links TRBV2 to TRBJ2-5; perhaps TRBD1 as D (6 bases). The CDR3 is made up of 14 amino acids. From germline, CDR1 is SNHLY and CDR2 FYNNEI. V was cut by 3 bases and J by 2 bases, with 10 bases left in between. The CDR3 here is CASSEDSQQETQYF. The CDR3 nucleotides are TGTGCCAGCAGTGAGGACAGCCAACAAGAGACCCAGTACTTC.

The rearrangement uses TRBV4-3 and TRBJ1-5; D is undetermined. CDR1 LGHNA and CDR2 YSLEER come from the germline V gene. CDR3 length equals 15 residues. Between the trimmed V and J ends, which lost 0 bases and 6 bases, there was a span of 12 bases. This CDR3 reads CASSQDGERAQPQHF. In DNA form, the CDR3 reads TGCGCCAGCAGCCAAGATGGAGAAAGGGCTCAGCCCCAGCATTTT.

The chain joins TRBV27 to TRBJ2-1, with TRBD1 as a possible D gene (5 bases). The CDR3 runs 14 residues. Germline V gives CDR1 MNHEY, CDR2 SMNVEV (reference sequence). This CDR3 reads CPRGWVPLGDEQFF. CDR3 sequence (DNA): TGTCCAAGGGGTTGGGTCCCCTTGGGCGATGAGCAGTTCTTC.

The V and J genes are TRBV5-4 and TRBJ1-1; D is uncertain. V lost 1 base and J lost 1, with 8 bases in between. There are 14 residues in the CDR3. Germline lookup yields CDR1 SGHNT and CDR2 YYREEE (reference sequence). The DNA for the CDR3 is TGTGCCAGCAGCTTGTACGGGCGGAACACTGAAGCTTTCTTT. Translation gives CASSLYGRNTEAFF.